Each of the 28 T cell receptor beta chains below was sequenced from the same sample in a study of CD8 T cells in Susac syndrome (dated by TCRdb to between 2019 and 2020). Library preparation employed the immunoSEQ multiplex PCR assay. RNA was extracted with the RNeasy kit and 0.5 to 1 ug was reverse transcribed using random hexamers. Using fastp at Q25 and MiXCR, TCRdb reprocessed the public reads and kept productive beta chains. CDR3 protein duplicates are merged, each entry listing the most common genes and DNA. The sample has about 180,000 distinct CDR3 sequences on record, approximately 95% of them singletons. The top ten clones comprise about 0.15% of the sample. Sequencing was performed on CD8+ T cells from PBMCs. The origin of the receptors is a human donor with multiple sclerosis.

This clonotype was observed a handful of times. The CDR3 DNA sequence: TGTGCCAGCAGCCAGCTGGGCGGTTCCTACAATGAGCAGTTCTTC. It translates to CASSQLGGSYNEQFF. The chain uses TRBV3-1 and TRBJ2-1, with D uncertain. Germline lookup yields CDR1 LGHDT and CDR2 YNNKEL (reference sequence). Trimming removed 3 bases at V and 1 base at J, with 10 bases between. The CDR3 sequence is 15 residues long.

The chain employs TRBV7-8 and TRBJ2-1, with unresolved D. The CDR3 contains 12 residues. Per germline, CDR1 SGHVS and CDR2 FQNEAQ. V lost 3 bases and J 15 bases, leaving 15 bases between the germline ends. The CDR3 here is CASSFLQPELFF. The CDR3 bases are TGTGCCAGCAGCTTCCTTCAACCTGAGTTGTTCTTC.

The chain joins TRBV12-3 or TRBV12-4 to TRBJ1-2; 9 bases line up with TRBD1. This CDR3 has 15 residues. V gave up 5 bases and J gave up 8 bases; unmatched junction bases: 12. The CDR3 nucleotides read TGTGCCAGCAGTCCAACCTACGGGACAGGGTACGGCTACACCTTC. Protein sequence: CASSPTYGTGYGYTF.

In nucleotides, the CDR3 is TGCAGCGTTGAAAAGTATCAGATTTTTTCTGCAGATACGCAGTATTTT. It codes for CSVEKYQIFSADTQYF. The chain carries TRBV29-1 and TRBJ2-3; no definite D call. The length of the CDR3 is 16 residues. The V gene lost 2 bases and the J gene lost 4 bases, with 19 bases spanning the gap. Germline lookup yields CDR1 SQVTM and CDR2 ANQGSEA.

This CDR3 reads CSASRAGGVNEQFF. The CDR3 nucleotides read TGCAGTGCTAGCCGAGCGGGGGGGGTGAATGAGCAGTTCTTC. The chain carries TRBV20-1 and TRBJ2-1; TRBD2 matches 10 bases. There are 14 residues in the CDR3. Germline lookup yields CDR1 DFQATT and CDR2 SNEGSKA (reference sequence). The ends lost 3 bases at V and 7 bases at J; junction bases unmatched: 6.

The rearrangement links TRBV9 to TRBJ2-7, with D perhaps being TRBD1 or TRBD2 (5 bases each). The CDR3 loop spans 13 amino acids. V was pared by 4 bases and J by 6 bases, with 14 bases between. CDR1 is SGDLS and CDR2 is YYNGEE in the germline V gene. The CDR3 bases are TGTGCCAGCAGCACCTCTGAGAGGGGCGAGCAGTACTTC. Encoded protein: CASSTSERGEQYF.

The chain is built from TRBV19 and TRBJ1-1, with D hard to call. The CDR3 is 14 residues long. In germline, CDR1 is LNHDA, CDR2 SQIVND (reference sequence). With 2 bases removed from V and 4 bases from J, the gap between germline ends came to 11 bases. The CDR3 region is CASSIRGSRTEAFF. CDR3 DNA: TGTGCCAGTAGTATAAGAGGGAGTCGCACTGAAGCTTTCTTT.

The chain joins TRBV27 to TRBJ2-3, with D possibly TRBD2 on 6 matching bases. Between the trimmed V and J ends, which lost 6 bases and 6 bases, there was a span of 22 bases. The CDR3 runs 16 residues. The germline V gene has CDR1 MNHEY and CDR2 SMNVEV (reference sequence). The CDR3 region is CASRTARVEGSDTQYF. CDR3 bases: TGTGCCAGCAGAACGGCTAGGGTGGAGGGGTCGGATACGCAGTATTTT.

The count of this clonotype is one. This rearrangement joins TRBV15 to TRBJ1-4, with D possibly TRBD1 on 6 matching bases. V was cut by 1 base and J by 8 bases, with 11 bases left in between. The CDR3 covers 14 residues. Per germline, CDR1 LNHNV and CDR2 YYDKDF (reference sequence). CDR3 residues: CATSRAGDGEKLFF. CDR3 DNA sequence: TGTGCCACCAGCAGAGCAGGGGATGGGGAAAAACTGTTTTTT.

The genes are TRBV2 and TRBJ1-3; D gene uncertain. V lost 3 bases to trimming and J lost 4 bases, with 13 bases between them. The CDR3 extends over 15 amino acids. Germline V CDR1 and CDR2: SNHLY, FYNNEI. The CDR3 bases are TGTGCCAGCAGTGATAGGCCCGGCCCGGGAAACACCATATATTTT. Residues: CASSDRPGPGNTIYF.

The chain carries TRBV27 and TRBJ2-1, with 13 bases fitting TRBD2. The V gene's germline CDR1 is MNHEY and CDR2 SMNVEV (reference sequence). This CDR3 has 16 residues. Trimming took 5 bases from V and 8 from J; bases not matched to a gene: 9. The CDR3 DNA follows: TGTGCCAGCAGTCGACGGACTAGCGGGGGAGGAGATGAGCAGTTCTTC. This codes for CASSRRTSGGGDEQFF.

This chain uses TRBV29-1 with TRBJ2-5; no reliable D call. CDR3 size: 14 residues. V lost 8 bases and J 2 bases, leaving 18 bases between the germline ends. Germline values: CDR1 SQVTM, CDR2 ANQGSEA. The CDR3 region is CSSSLGRTQETQYF. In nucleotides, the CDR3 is TGCAGCAGTAGCCTCGGGCGGACGCAAGAGACCCAGTACTTC.

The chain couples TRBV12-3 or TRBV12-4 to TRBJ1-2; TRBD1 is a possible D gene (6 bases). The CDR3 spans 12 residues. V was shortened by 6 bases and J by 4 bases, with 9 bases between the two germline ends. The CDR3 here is CASSSGAYGYTF. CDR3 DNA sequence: TGTGCCAGCAGCTCAGGGGCCTATGGCTACACCTTC.

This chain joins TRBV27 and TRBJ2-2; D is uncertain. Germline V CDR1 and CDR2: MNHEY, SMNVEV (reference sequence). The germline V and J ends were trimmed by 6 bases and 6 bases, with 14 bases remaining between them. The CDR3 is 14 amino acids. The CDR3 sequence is CASSHTKGAGELFF. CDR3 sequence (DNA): TGTGCCAGCAGCCACACGAAAGGTGCCGGGGAGCTGTTTTTT.

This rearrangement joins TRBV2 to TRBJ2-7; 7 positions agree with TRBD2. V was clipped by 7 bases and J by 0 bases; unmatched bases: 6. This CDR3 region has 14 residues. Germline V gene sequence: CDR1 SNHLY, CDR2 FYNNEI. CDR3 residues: CASNGGSRSYEQYF. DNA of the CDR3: TGTGCCAGCAACGGCGGGAGCCGCTCCTACGAGCAGTACTTC.

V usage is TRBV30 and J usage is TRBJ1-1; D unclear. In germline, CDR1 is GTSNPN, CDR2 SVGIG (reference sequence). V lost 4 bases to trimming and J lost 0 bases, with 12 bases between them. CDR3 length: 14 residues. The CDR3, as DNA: TGTGCCTGGATGCAGGTAGACATGAACACTGAAGCTTTCTTT. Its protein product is CAWMQVDMNTEAFF.

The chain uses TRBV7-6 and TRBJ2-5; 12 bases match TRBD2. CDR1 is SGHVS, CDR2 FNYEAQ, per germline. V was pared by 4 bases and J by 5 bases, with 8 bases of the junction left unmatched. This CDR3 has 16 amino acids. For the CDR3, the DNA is TGTGCCAGCAGCTCCTCTAGCGGGAGGGCGGGGGAGACCCAGTACTTC. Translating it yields CASSSSSGRAGETQYF.

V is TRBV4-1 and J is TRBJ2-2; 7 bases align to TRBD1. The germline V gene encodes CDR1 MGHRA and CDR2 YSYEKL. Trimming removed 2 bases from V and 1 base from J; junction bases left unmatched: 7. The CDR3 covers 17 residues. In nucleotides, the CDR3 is TGCGCCAGCAGCCAATCACCCGGGACAGAGAACACCGGGGAGCTGTTTTTT. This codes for CASSQSPGTENTGELFF.

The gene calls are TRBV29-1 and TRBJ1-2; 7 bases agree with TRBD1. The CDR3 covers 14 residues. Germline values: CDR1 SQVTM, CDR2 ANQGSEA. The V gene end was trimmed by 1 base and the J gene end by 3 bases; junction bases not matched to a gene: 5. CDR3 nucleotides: TGCAGCGTTGAAGGACAGGGACAAGACTATGGCTACACCTTC. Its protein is CSVEGQGQDYGYTF.

CDR3 protein: CATSPDRVEQYF. In nucleotides, the CDR3 is TGTGCCACCAGCCCAGACAGGGTAGAGCAGTACTTC. The genes are TRBV15 and TRBJ2-7; 7 nucleotides match TRBD1. This CDR3 has 12 residues. Trimming removed 5 bases from V and 7 bases from J; junction bases left unmatched: 5. The germline gives CDR1 LNHNV, CDR2 YYDKDF (reference sequence).

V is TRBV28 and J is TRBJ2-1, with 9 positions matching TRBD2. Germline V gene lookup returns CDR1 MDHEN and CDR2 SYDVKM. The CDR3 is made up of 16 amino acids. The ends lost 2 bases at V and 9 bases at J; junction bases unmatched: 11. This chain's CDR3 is CASSLPSGIGEGEQFF. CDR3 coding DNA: TGTGCCAGCAGTTTACCTAGCGGGATAGGGGAGGGTGAGCAGTTCTTC.

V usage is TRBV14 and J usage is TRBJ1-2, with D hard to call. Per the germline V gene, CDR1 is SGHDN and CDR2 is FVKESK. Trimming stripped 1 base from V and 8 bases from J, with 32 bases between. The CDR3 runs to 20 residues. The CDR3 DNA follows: TGTGCCAGCAGCCAAGTCTCGTTGGGTTTAGTGAAAGGTCTTCCGGGCGGCTACACCTTC. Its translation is CASSQVSLGLVKGLPGGYTF.

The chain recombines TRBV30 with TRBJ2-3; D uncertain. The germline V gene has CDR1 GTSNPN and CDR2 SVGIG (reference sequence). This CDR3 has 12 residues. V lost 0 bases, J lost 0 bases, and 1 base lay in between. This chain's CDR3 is CAWSVSTDTQYF. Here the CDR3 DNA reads TGTGCCTGGAGTGTAAGCACAGATACGCAGTATTTT.

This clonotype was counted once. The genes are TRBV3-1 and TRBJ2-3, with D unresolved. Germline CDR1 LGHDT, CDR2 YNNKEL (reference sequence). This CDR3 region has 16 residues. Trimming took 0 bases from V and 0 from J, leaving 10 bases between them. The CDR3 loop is CASSQELSLSTDTQYF. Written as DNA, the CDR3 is TGTGCCAGCAGCCAAGAGTTAAGTTTAAGCACAGATACGCAGTATTTT.

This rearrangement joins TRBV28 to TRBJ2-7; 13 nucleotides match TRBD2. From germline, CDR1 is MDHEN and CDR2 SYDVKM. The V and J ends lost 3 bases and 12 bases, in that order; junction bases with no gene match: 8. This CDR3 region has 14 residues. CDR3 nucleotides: TGTGCCAGCAGTTTTGTGCGACTAGCGGGAGGTTGGTACTTC. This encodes CASSFVRLAGGWYF.

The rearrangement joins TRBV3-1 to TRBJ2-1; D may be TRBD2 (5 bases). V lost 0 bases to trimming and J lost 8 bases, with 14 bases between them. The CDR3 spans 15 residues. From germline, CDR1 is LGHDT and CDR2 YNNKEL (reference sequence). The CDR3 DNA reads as TGTGCCAGCAGCCAAGATCGTCTAGCTGGCGATGAGCAGTTCTTC. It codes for CASSQDRLAGDEQFF.

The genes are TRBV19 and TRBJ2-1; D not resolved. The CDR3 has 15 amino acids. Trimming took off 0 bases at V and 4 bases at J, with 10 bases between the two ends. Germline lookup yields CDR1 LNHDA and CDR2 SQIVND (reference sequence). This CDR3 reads CASSIDRLHYNEQFF. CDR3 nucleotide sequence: TGTGCCAGTAGTATAGATCGTTTGCATTACAATGAGCAGTTCTTC.

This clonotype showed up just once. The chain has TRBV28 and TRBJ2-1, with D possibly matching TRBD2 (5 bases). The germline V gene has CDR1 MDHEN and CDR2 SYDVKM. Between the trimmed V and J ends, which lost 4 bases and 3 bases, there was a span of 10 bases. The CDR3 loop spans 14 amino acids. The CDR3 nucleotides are TGTGCCAGCAGTTGGGGAGAGTACTACAATGAGCAGTTCTTC. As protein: CASSWGEYYNEQFF.